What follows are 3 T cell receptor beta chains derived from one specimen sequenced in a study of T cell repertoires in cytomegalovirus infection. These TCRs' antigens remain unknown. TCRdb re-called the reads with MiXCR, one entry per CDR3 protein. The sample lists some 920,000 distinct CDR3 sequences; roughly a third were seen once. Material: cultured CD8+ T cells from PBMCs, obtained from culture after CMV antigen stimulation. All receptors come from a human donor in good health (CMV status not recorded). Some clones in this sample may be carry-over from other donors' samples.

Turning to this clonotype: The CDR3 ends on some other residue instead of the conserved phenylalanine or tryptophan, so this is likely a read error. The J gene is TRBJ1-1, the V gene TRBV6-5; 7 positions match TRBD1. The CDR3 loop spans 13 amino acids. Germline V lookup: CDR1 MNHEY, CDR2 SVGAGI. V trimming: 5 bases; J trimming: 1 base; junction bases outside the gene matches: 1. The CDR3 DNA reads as TGTGCCAGCAGTCCAGGGGGGAACACTGAAGCTTTCTCT. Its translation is CASSPGGNTEAFS.

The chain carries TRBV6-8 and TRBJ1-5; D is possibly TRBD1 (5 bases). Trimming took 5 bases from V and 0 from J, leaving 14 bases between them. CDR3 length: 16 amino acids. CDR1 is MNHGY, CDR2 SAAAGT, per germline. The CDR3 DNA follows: TGTGCCAGCAGTGTTGGGGCAGGGTATAGCAATCAGCCCCAGCATTTT. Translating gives CASSVGAGYSNQPQHF.

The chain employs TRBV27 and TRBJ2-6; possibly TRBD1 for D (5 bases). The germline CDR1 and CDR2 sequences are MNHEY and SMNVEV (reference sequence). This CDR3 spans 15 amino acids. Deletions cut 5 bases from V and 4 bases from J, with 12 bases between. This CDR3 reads CASSRTGRGANVLTF. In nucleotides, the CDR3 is TGTGCCAGCAGTAGAACAGGACGCGGGGCCAACGTCCTGACTTTC.